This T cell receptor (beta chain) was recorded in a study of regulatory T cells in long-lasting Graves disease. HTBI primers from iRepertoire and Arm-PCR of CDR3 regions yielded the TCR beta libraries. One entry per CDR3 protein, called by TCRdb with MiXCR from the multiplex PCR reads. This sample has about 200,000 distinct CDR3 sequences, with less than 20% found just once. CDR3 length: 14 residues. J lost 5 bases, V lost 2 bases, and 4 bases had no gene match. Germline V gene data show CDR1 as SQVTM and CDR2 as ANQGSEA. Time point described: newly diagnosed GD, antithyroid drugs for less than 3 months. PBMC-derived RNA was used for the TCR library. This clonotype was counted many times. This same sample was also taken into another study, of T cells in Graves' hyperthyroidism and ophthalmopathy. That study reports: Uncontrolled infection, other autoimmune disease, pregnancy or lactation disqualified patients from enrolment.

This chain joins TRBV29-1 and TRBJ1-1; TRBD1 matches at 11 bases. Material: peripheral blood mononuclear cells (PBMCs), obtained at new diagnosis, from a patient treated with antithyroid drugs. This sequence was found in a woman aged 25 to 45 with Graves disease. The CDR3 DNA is TGCAGCGTTGAATTCGGACAGGGGGCAACTGAAGCTTTCTTT. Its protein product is CSVEFGQGATEAFF.